The text below deals with one TCR beta chain. Per individual sample, total RNA of at least 5 micrograms was extracted. It was with a sample-barcoded 5' primer and a J-beta primer mix that a second PCR of roughly 7 to 12 cycles was run. TCRdb analysed the 5' RACE reads with MiXCR anew, one entry per CDR3 protein. The repertoire includes 1.2 million to 1.5 million distinct CDR3 sequences, 40% to 50% of them detected once, and 7.9% sits in the top ten. This sample is part of a study of blood T cells in healthy people across ages. The CDR3 spans 16 residues. Between the trimmed V and J ends, which lost 3 bases and 0 bases, there was a span of 13 bases.

The receptor comes from a woman aged 18-29 years in good health. The V gene is TRBV12-3 or TRBV12-4, the J gene TRBJ2-3; D unresolved. Sequenced sample: blood. The CDR3 coding sequence is TGTGCCAGCAGTTTTGATAGCCGACCTAGCACAGATACGCAGTATTTT. This translates into CASSFDSRPSTDTQYF.